This is a list of T cell receptor beta chains from one sample in a study of T cell clones after liver transplantation. Using immunoSEQ multiplex PCR, the repertoire was profiled, and TCRdb retains in-frame clones only, with some absent. The data hold 20,000 to 25,000 clones, with 55% to 75% observed a single time. This sample comprised CD4+ T cells from blood, obtained before liver transplant. Source of these receptors: a human donor who received a liver transplant. CDR3s include the opening cysteine and the closing phenylalanine or tryptophan. Fields, in order: D gene, J gene, clone size, V gene, CDR3 DNA, CDR3 protein. A D gene is named only where the DNA matches it firmly. Rows may omit the clone size; those that give it use once, few, many or a size class.

NA | TRBJ2-3 | NA | TRBV30 | TGTGCCTGGAGTGTGCTGGGAATAAATACGCAGTATTTT | CAWSVLGINTQYF
TRBD1 | TRBJ2-4 | few | TRBV11-3 | TGTGCCAGCAGCTCCTTGACAGGGACCAAAAACATTCAGTACTTC | CASSSLTGTKNIQYF
TRBD2 | TRBJ2-1 | NA | TRBV7-2 | TGTGCCAGCAGCCCTCGGGCCCTAGCGGGATTTGCGTTCTTC | CASSPRALAGFAFF
TRBD2 | TRBJ2-3 | few | TRBV5-6 | TGTGCCAGCAGCTTGGCGGCGGGAGGGCGCACAGATACGCAGTATTTT | CASSLAAGGRTDTQYF
NA | TRBJ2-7 | NA | TRBV2 | TGTGCCAGTCAGAAAGGGTACACGACCTACGAGCAGTACTTC | CASQKGYTTYEQYF
NA | TRBJ1-2 | NA | TRBV5-5 | TGTGCCAGCAGCTTGGATTTGGGCGATGGCTACACCTTC | CASSLDLGDGYTF
NA | TRBJ2-7 | few | TRBV5-8 | TGTGCCAGCAGCTTGTACGGGGCGCAGAACGAGCAGTACTTC | CASSLYGAQNEQYF
NA | TRBJ2-4 | NA | TRBV11-3 | TGTGCCAGCAGCTTAGATCAGGCAGGGTCCCTAGCCAAAAACATTCAGTACTTC | CASSLDQAGSLAKNIQYF
NA | TRBJ1-3 | few | TRBV6-1 | TGTGCCAGCAGTAATACAGGGAACTCTGGAAACACCATATATTTT | CASSNTGNSGNTIYF
NA | TRBJ2-3 | NA | TRBV19 | TGTGCCAGTAGGCAACACAGTGGGGCTGAAGATACGCAGTATTTT | CASRQHSGAEDTQYF
NA | TRBJ1-2 | NA | TRBV28 | TGTGCCAGCATGGGCATCGACTATGGCTACACCTTC | CASMGIDYGYTF
NA | TRBJ2-5 | NA | TRBV11-2 | TGTGCCAGCAGCCGTGTCGGGGAAGAGACCCAGTACTTC | CASSRVGEETQYF
NA | TRBJ2-1 | NA | TRBV7-2 | TGTGCCAGCAGCTTATCATCTAGCTCCTACAATGAGCAGTTCTTC | CASSLSSSSYNEQFF
TRBD2 | TRBJ2-3 | NA | TRBV10-2 | TGCGCCAGCAGTGCTCGCGGGAGAACAGATACGCAGTATTTT | CASSARGRTDTQYF
TRBD2 | TRBJ2-7 | medium-sized | TRBV20-1 | TGCAGTGCTACGACTAGCGCCGAGCAGTACTTC | CSATTSAEQYF
NA | TRBJ1-1 | NA | TRBV10-2 | TGCGCCAGCAGTGAAACGCCAGGCACCCGAATGCACACTGAAGCTTTCTTT | CASSETPGTRMHTEAFF
NA | TRBJ1-1 | few | TRBV19 | TGTGCCAGTAGTATAGGTCGGGTGAACACTGAAGCTTTCTTT | CASSIGRVNTEAFF
NA | TRBJ2-7 | NA | TRBV10-3 | TGTGCCACTTCCCGGGATCCAGCAGGGGCTAACTACGAGCAGTACTTC | CATSRDPAGANYEQYF
TRBD2 | TRBJ2-1 | few | TRBV2 | TGTGCCAGCAGCCCCGGACTAGCACTCTACAATGAGCAGTTCTTC | CASSPGLALYNEQFF
NA | TRBJ2-5 | NA | TRBV5-1 | TGCGCCAGCAGCTTTGTAGGGGAGACCCAGTACTTC | CASSFVGETQYF
TRBD2 | TRBJ2-6 | NA | TRBV6-1 | TGTGCCAGCAGTGAAAGAGCGGGGGGTTCTACTGGGGCCAACGTCCTGACTTTC | CASSERAGGSTGANVLTF
TRBD1 | TRBJ1-2 | NA | TRBV6-1 | TGTGCCAGCAGACACCCGGGACAGCTCTATGGCTACACCTTC | CASRHPGQLYGYTF
NA | TRBJ1-1 | NA | TRBV11-2 | TGTGCCAGCAGCTTAGCCGGGACCACTGAAGCTTTCTTT | CASSLAGTTEAFF
TRBD2 | TRBJ2-5 | NA | TRBV11-2 | TGTGCCAGCAGCTTGGGGACTAGCGGGGTACAAGAGACCCAGTACTTC | CASSLGTSGVQETQYF
NA | TRBJ1-4 | NA | TRBV9 | TGTGCCAGCAGCCAAGGACAGTCTAATGAAAAACTGTTTTTT | CASSQGQSNEKLFF
NA | TRBJ1-6 | NA | TRBV11-3 | TGTGCCAGCAGCTTCGGGCCGCCGGGTTCACCCCTCCACTTT | CASSFGPPGSPLHF
NA | TRBJ1-3 | NA | TRBV6-1 | TGTGCCAGCAGTGAGGACCTCCTGAGGAACACCATATATTTT | CASSEDLLRNTIYF
TRBD1 | TRBJ1-1 | NA | TRBV6-6 | TGTGCCAGCCGTTTTACAGGGGAGACTGAAGCTTTCTTT | CASRFTGETEAFF
NA | TRBJ2-1 | NA | TRBV6-1 | TGTGCCAGCAGTCAGAGAGGCAATGAGCAGTTCTTC | CASSQRGNEQFF
NA | TRBJ2-1 | few | TRBV19 | TGTGCCAGTAGTACGTTCTTCACTAAAACATTCTCCTACAATGAGCAGTTCTTC | CASSTFFTKTFSYNEQFF
NA | TRBJ2-7 | NA | TRBV6-5 | TGTGCCAGCAGGGAGGGGGTGCACTCCTACGAGCAGTACTTC | CASREGVHSYEQYF
NA | TRBJ2-1 | NA | TRBV7-9 | TGTGCCAGCAGCTTAGCGCCCGGGACTCAGTTCTTC | CASSLAPGTQFF
NA | TRBJ2-1 | NA | TRBV7-1 | TGTGCCAGCAGCCCCTCTAGCGACAATGAGCAGTTCTTC | CASSPSSDNEQFF
TRBD2 | TRBJ2-3 | NA | TRBV6-4 | TGTGCCAGCAGCGAAACAGCGGGAGGGGACGTGGCGCAGTATTTT | CASSETAGGDVAQYF
NA | TRBJ1-2 | NA | TRBV2 | TGTGCCAGCAGTGCGCAGTCCTACTATGGCTACACCTTC | CASSAQSYYGYTF
NA | TRBJ2-2 | NA | TRBV5-1 | TGCGCCAGCAGCTCCGGGACAAAACTTTCCGGGGAGCTGTTTTTT | CASSSGTKLSGELFF
NA | TRBJ1-5 | NA | TRBV28 | TGTGCCAGCAGTTCGGCCAGGGATCGCAATCAGCCCCAGCATTTT | CASSSARDRNQPQHF
NA | TRBJ2-7 | NA | TRBV15 | TGTGCCACCAGCAGAGACGGTACCTACGAGCAGTACTTC | CATSRDGTYEQYF
NA | TRBJ2-2 | NA | TRBV27 | TGTGCCAGCAGTGACTGGATAGGAGCCGGGGAGCTGTTTTTT | CASSDWIGAGELFF
TRBD2 | TRBJ2-3 | NA | TRBV6-6 | TGTGCCAGCAGTACCCAACTAGCGGGCGAACGGAATACGCAGTATTTT | CASSTQLAGERNTQYF
TRBD1 | TRBJ1-5 | few | TRBV6-5 | TGTGCCAGTTGGACAGGATCTAATCAGCCCCAGCATTTT | CASWTGSNQPQHF
TRBD2 | TRBJ2-2 | NA | TRBV18 | TGTGCCAGCTCCACCAATGGACTAGGGAACACCGGGGAGCTGTTTTTT | CASSTNGLGNTGELFF
NA | TRBJ1-5 | few | TRBV29-1 | TGCAGCGCCAGCGCGGGGGACGGCAATCAGCCCCAGCATTTT | CSASAGDGNQPQHF
TRBD1 | TRBJ2-2 | NA | TRBV6-5 | TGTGCCAGCAGAGCCGGGACAGATAACACCGGGGAGCTGTTTTTT | CASRAGTDNTGELFF
NA | TRBJ1-6 | NA | TRBV7-9 | TGTGCCAGCAGCTTAGGATCAACCAATAATTCACCCCTCCACTTT | CASSLGSTNNSPLHF
NA | TRBJ2-2 | NA | TRBV15 | TGTGCCACCAGCACCGACATACAGGGCCGGGAGCTGTTTTTT | CATSTDIQGRELFF
TRBD2 | TRBJ2-5 | few | TRBV11-2 | TGTGCCAGCAGCCCGTCACTAGCGGGGGGCGAAGAGACCCAGTACTTC | CASSPSLAGGEETQYF
TRBD2 | TRBJ2-7 | NA | TRBV5-1 | TGCGCCAGCAGCTTGTTAGCGGGGGGTGACTACGAGCAGTACTTC | CASSLLAGGDYEQYF
TRBD1 | TRBJ1-1 | few | TRBV5-1 | TGCGCCAGCAGTAGGACAGGGGGGCCCACGAACACTGAAGCTTTCTTT | CASSRTGGPTNTEAFF
NA | TRBJ1-6 | NA | TRBV5-6 | TGTGCCAGCAGCTCCCTGCGGGGACCCAATAATTCACCCCTCCACTTT | CASSSLRGPNNSPLHF
TRBD2 | TRBJ2-1 | NA | TRBV19 | TGTGCCAGTAGTATGACTAGCGGGAGACGGGAGCAGTTCTTC | CASSMTSGRREQFF